A single sample is the source of the 11 T cell receptor beta chains below, sequenced in a study of Graves' ophthalmopathy and Graves' hyperthyroidism (dated by TCRdb to about 2018). TCRdb lists the instrument as Illumina HiSeq 2000. For repertoire sequencing, the TCR beta CDR3 regions were amplified from RNA transcripts. A first-round RT-PCR used HTBI primers with the Qiagen OneStep RT-PCR kit, followed by a second-round multiplex PCR, size selection and purification. TCRdb cleaned the public reads at Q25 with fastp, built clones with MiXCR and kept in-frame beta chains. Each entry merges the rows of one CDR3 protein and shows their most common DNA and genes. The sample records 350,000 to 450,000 distinct CDR3 sequences, around 16% of which are singletons. Jointly, the top ten make up roughly 1.5% of the sample. The sample was peripheral blood. The receptors stem from a woman aged 18-29 years with Graves' ophthalmopathy. Donor details come from another sample of the same person, matched by shared clones.

This clonotype occurred many times. The rearrangement links TRBV30 to TRBJ2-7; 11 positions agree with TRBD2. Germline V gene data show CDR1 as GTSNPN and CDR2 as SVGIG (reference sequence). V dropped 1 base and J dropped 4; count of bases not matched to a gene: 6. This CDR3 region has 15 residues. CDR3 protein: CAWSEELAGAYEQYF. The CDR3 coding sequence is TGTGCCTGGAGTGAGGAACTAGCGGGGGCATACGAGCAGTACTTC.

This chain joins TRBV12-3 or TRBV12-4 and TRBJ2-7; 7 nucleotides line up with TRBD2. This CDR3 comprises 14 residues. With V trimmed by 5 bases and J by 6 bases, 10 bases remained unmatched. CDR3 loop: CASSPQTSFAEQYF. In DNA, the CDR3 is TGTGCCAGCAGTCCCCAGACTAGCTTCGCCGAGCAGTACTTC.

This clonotype was observed at least ten times. The chain couples TRBV12-3 or TRBV12-4 to TRBJ1-5, with TRBD1 matching over 8 bases. After removal of 5 bases from V and 6 bases from J, the junction contained 6 bases not matched to a gene. This CDR3 has 14 residues. As DNA, the CDR3 is TGTGCCAGCAGTCGGGACAGGAACTTTCAGCCCCAGCATTTT. Translating gives CASSRDRNFQPQHF.

In its sample, this clonotype was seen many times. This rearrangement joins TRBV6-2 or TRBV6-3 to TRBJ1-1; weak D call: TRBD1 (5 bases). This CDR3 is built from 15 residues. Germline CDR1 is MNHEY and CDR2 is SVGEGT. V gave up 4 bases and J gave up 3 bases, with 15 bases separating them. CDR3 bases: TGTGCCAGCAGTTTCCCCGGTGGGGGACACACTGAAGCTTTCTTT. As protein: CASSFPGGGHTEAFF.

This clonotype was seen ten or more times. The gene calls are TRBV28 and TRBJ2-6; TRBD1 agrees at 7 bases. Germline trimming cut 2 bases from V and 5 bases from J; bases unmatched to any gene: 3. The CDR3 length is 15 residues. Germline V gene data show CDR1 as MDHEN and CDR2 as SYDVKM. CDR3 loop: CASSLRQGWANVLTF. In DNA form, the CDR3 reads TGTGCCAGCAGTTTACGACAGGGTTGGGCCAACGTCCTGACTTTC.

This chain joins TRBV6-1 and TRBJ2-2; D remains ambiguous. Germline V gene sequence: CDR1 MNHNS, CDR2 SASEGT. V was clipped by 6 bases and J by 0 bases, with 14 bases between them. There are 16 residues in the CDR3. The CDR3 DNA is TGTGCCAGCAGCAACCCACGACCCACGAACACCGGGGAGCTGTTTTTT. Residues: CASSNPRPTNTGELFF.

In its sample, this clonotype was seen many times. The V and J genes are TRBV11-2 and TRBJ1-6; 9 bases line up with TRBD1. The germline CDR1 and CDR2 sequences are SGHAT and FQNNGV. There are 14 residues in the CDR3. V gave up 5 bases and J gave up 8 bases; unmatched junction bases: 4. This CDR3 reads CASSITGGDSPLHF. The CDR3 nucleotides are TGTGCCAGCAGCATCACAGGGGGCGATTCACCCCTCCACTTT. Filled out from reference TRBV11-2 and TRBJ1-6, the complete variable domain reads EAGVAQSPRYKIIEKRQSVAFWCNPISGHATLYWYQQILGQGPKLLIQFQNNGVVDDSQLPKDRFSAERLKGVDSTLKIQPAKLEDSAVYLCASSITGGDSPLHFGNGTRLTVT.

This clonotype was found many times. The chain recombines TRBV20-1 with TRBJ1-5, with D tentatively TRBD1 (5 bases). The CDR3 is made up of 14 amino acids. Trimming removed 6 bases from V and 7 bases from J, with 19 bases in between. The germline V gene has CDR1 DFQATT and CDR2 SNEGSKA (reference sequence). For the CDR3, the DNA is TGCAGTGCCGGATCTTGGGGCGCGGGGCAGCCCCAGCATTTT. This translates into CSAGSWGAGQPQHF.

V gene TRBV30 combines with J gene TRBJ2-7, with 11 bases fitting TRBD1. This CDR3 is built from 14 residues. Germline loops: CDR1 GTSNPN, CDR2 SVGIG (reference sequence). The V segment lost 2 bases and the J segment 7 bases; nucleotides outside the gene matches: 7. CDR3 nucleotide sequence: TGTGCCTGGAGTACCGGACAGGGGGCTCAGGAGCAGTACTTC. Amino acid sequence: CAWSTGQGAQEQYF.

About this clonotype itself: At one of its ends the junction is not consistent with the germline gene, which may arise from a read error. The chain combines TRBV11-2 with TRBJ2-4, with 11 nucleotides matching TRBD2. The germline CDR1 and CDR2 sequences are SGHAT and FQNNGV. This CDR3 contains 19 residues. The CDR3 DNA follows: TGCGCCAGCAGCTTAACCCCATCCACTAGCGGGAGAGCTAAAAACATTCAGTACTTC. Protein sequence: CASSLTPSTSGRAKNIQYF.

This clonotype appeared many times. V and J are TRBV4-2 and TRBJ2-7; TRBD2 is a possible D gene (6 bases). V was shortened by 0 bases and J by 2 bases, with 11 bases between the two germline ends. Germline CDR1 is LGHNA and CDR2 is YNFKEQ. This CDR3 is built from 15 residues. The CDR3 loop is CASSQDARGTYEQYF. The CDR3 coding sequence is TGTGCCAGCAGCCAAGATGCGCGCGGGACCTACGAGCAGTACTTC.